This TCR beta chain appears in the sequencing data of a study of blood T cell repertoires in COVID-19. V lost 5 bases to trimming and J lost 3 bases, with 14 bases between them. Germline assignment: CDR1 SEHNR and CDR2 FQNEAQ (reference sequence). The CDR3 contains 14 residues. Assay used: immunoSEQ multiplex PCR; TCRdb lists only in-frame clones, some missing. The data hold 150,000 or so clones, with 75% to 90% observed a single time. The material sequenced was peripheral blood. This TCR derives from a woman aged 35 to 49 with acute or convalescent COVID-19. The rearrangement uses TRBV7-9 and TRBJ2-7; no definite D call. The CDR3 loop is CASSPFDQIYEQYF. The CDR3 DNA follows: TGTGCCAGCAGCCCCTTCGATCAGATCTACGAGCAGTACTTC. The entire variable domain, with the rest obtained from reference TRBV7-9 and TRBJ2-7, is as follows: DTGVSQNPRHKITKRGQNVTFRCDPISEHNRLYWYRQTLGQGPEFLTYFQNEAQLEKSRLLSDRFSAERPKGSFSTLEIQRTEQGDSAMYLCASSPFDQIYEQYFGPGTRLTVT.